This TCR beta chain was recorded in a study of cytomegalovirus exposure and HLA in healthy donors. Both 60 Vbeta primers and 13 Jbeta primers went into the PCR. The repertoire was sequenced with immunoSEQ multiplex PCR; TCRdb's copy has only in-frame clones and lacks some. The data contain 99,000 or so clones, 10% of them singletons. This clone was seen only a few times. Unmatched junction bases numbered 4, after V lost 5 bases and J lost 5 bases. This CDR3 spans 14 amino acids. Per the germline V gene, CDR1 is SGHAT and CDR2 is FQDESV (reference sequence). The TCR was taken from a man aged 35-49 years in good health and CMV-seropositive. Sequencing was done on a sample of PBMCs. V and J are TRBV11-1 and TRBJ1-1, with 11 bases that match TRBD1. This CDR3 is CASSRTGGRTEAFF. In DNA, the CDR3 is TGTGCCAGCAGCCGGACAGGGGGCAGGACTGAAGCTTTCTTT. The variable domain in full, with the rest retrieved from reference TRBV11-1 and TRBJ1-1, is EAEVAQSPRYKITEKSQAVAFWCDPISGHATLYWYRQILGQGPELLVQFQDESVVDDSQLPKDRFSAERLKGVDSTLKIQPAELGDSAMYLCASSRTGGRTEAFFGQGTRLTVV.